What follows are 5 T cell receptor beta chains derived from one specimen sequenced in a study of beta chain features in type 1 diabetes. cDNA synthesis used the whole RNA isolate, giving expressed TCRB sequences. Measured with immunoSEQ multiplex PCR; TCRdb has only the in-frame clones, and not every one. Of more than 350,000 clones in the sample, over 10% are singletons; the top ten hold over 0.04%. Sequencing input: naive CD4+ T cells from blood. The receptors were sampled from a woman aged 18-29 years in good health.

This clone was picked up a small number of times. The rearrangement joins TRBV4-3 to TRBJ1-1; a weak D match, TRBD1 (5 bases). With 0 bases removed from V and 1 base from J, the gap between germline ends came to 9 bases. CDR1 LGHNA and CDR2 YSLEER come from the germline V gene. CDR3 length: 15 amino acids. The CDR3 is CASSQDPRANTEAFF. CDR3 coding DNA: TGCGCCAGCAGCCAAGATCCCAGGGCGAACACTGAAGCTTTCTTT.

The V call is TRBV6-6, the J call TRBJ2-5; TRBD1 matches 7 bases. CDR1 is MNHNY and CDR2 is SVGAGI in the germline V gene (reference sequence). Trimming at V came to 5 bases and at J to 2 bases, leaving 8 bases not matched to a gene. The CDR3 is 15 residues long. The CDR3 sequence: CASSHMDRTQETQYF. CDR3 DNA: TGTGCCAGCAGTCATATGGACAGGACGCAAGAGACCCAGTACTTC.

This clone appeared a few times. CDR3 residues: CAISEVLGWQFF. The CDR3 DNA reads as TGTGCCATCAGTGAAGTTTTGGGATGGCAGTTCTTC. The rearrangement links TRBV10-3 to TRBJ2-1; D uncertain. The CDR3 has 12 amino acids. The germline V and J ends were trimmed by 3 bases and 12 bases, with 12 bases remaining between them. Germline CDR1 reads ENHRY; CDR2 reads SYGVKD.

V gene TRBV18 combines with J gene TRBJ2-7; no clear D. Trimming shortened V by 6 bases and J by 7 bases, and 16 bases separated the two germline ends. The germline CDR1 and CDR2 sequences are KGHSH and LQKENI. The CDR3 is 13 residues long. DNA of the CDR3: TGTGCCAGCTCCGCCCACGAAGCCGGGGAGCAGTACGTC. It is translated as CASSAHEAGEQYV.

This clone was seen only a few times. V and J are TRBV11-2 and TRBJ1-1; unclear D gene. Trimming took 1 base from V and 5 from J, leaving 17 bases between them. CDR1 is SGHAT and CDR2 is FQNNGV in the germline V gene. The CDR3 spans 16 residues. CDR3 loop: CASSLGVRKGTTEAFF. The DNA for the CDR3 is TGTGCCAGCAGCTTAGGGGTCCGGAAGGGAACGACTGAAGCTTTCTTT.